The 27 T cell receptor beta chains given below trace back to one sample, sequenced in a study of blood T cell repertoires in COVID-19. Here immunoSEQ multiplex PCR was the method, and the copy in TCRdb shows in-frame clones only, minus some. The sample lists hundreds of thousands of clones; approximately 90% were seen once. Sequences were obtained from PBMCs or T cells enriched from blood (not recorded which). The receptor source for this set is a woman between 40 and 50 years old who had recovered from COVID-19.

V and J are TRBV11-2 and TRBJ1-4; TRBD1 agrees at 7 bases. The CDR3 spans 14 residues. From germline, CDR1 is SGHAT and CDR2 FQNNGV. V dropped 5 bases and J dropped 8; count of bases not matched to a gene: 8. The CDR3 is CASSQVRGMEKLFF. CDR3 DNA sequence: TGTGCCAGCAGCCAAGTCAGGGGGATGGAAAAACTGTTTTTT.

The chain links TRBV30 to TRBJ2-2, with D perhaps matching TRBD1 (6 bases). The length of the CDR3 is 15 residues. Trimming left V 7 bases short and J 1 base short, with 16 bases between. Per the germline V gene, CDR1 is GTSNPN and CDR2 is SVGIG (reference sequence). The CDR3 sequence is CASKGVGRNTGELFF. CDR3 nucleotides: TGTGCCTCGAAGGGGGTGGGGAGGAACACCGGGGAGCTGTTTTTT.

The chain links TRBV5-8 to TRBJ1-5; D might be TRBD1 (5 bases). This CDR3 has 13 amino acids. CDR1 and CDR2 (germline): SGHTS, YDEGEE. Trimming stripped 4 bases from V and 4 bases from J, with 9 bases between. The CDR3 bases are TGTGCCAGCAGCCGCGACAGAAATCAGCCCCAGCATTTT. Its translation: CASSRDRNQPQHF.

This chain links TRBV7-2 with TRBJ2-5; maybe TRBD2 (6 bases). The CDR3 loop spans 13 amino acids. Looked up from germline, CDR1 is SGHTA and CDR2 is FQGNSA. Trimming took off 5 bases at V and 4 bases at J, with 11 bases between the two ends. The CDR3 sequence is CASSPGTVETQYF. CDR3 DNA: TGTGCCAGCAGCCCAGGGACTGTAGAGACCCAGTACTTC.

In DNA form, the CDR3 reads TGTGCCAGTAGTATACCCCCTAATCAGCCCCAGCATTTT. Translated: CASSIPPNQPQHF. The chain couples TRBV19 to TRBJ1-5; D unresolved. Germline loops: CDR1 LNHDA, CDR2 SQIVND (reference sequence). Trimming shortened V by 2 bases and J by 4 bases, and 6 bases separated the two germline ends. The CDR3 runs 13 residues.

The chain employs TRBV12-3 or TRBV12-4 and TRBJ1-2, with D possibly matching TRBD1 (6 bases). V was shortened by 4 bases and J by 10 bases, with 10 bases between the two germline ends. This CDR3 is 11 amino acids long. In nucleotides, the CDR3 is TGTGCCAGCAGTTCGACAGGCTACTACACCTTC. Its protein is CASSSTGYYTF.

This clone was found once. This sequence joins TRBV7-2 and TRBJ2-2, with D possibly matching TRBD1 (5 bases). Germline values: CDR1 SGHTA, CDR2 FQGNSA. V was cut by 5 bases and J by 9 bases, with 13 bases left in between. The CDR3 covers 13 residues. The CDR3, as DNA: TGTGCCAGCAGCCCCCCGACAGTTAGGGAGCTGTTTTTT. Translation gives CASSPPTVRELFF.

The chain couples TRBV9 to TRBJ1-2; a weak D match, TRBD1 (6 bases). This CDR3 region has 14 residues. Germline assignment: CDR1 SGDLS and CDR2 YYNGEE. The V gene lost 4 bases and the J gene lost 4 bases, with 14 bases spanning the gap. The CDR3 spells CASSPGGGSYGYTF. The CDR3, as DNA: TGTGCCAGCAGCCCGGGTGGGGGCAGCTATGGCTACACCTTC.

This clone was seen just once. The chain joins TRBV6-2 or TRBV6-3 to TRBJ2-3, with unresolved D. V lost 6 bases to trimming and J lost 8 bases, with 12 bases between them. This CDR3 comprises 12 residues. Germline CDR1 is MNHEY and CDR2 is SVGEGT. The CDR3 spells CASSPVSPTQYF. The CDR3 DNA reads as TGTGCCAGCAGCCCCGTGAGCCCTACGCAGTATTTT.

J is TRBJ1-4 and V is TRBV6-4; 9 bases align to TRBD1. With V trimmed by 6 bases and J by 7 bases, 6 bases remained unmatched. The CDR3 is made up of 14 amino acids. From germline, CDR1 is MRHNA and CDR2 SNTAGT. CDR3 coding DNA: TGTGCCAGCAGGACGGGGACAGGGTGTGAAAAACTGTTTTTT. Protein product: CASRTGTGCEKLFF.

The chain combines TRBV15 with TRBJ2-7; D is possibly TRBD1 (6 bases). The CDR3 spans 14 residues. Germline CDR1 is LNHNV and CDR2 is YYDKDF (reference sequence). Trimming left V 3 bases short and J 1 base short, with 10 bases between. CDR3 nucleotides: TGTGCCACCAGCAGTCACAGGGATTCCTACGAGCAGTACTTC. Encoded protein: CATSSHRDSYEQYF.

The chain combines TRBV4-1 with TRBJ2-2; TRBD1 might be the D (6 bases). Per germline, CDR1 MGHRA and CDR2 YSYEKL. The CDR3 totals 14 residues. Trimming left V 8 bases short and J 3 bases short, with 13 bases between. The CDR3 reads CASLGGDDTGELFF. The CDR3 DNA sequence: TGCGCCAGCTTAGGGGGAGATGACACCGGGGAGCTGTTTTTT.

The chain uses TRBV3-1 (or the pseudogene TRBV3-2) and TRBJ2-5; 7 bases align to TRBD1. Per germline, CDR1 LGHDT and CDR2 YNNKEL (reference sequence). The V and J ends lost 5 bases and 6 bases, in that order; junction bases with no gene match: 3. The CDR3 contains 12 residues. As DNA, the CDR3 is TGTGCCAGCAGCTACAGGGGACAGACCCAGTACTTC. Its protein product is CASSYRGQTQYF.

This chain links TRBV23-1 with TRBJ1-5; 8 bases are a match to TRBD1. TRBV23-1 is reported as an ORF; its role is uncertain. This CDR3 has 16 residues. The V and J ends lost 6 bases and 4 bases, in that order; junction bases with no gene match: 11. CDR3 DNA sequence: TGCGCCAGCAGCCCTCCGAGGGACAGGTATAATCAGCCCCAGCATTTT. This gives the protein CASSPPRDRYNQPQHF.

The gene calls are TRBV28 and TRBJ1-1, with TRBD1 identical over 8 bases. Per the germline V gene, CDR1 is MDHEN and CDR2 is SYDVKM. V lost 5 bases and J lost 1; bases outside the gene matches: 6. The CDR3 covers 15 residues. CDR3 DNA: TGTGCCAGCAGTGATTCCGGGACAGGGAACACTGAAGCTTTCTTT. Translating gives CASSDSGTGNTEAFF.

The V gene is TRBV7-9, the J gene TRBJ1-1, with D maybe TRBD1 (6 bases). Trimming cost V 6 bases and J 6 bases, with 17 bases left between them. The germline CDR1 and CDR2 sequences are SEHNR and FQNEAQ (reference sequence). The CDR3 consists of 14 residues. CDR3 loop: CASRSLAGAPEAFF. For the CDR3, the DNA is TGTGCCAGCAGGTCCCTAGCGGGGGCCCCTGAAGCTTTCTTT.

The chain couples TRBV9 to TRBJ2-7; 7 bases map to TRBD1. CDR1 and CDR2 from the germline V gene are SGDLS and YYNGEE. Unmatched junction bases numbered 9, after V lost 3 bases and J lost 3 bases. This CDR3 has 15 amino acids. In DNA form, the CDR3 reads TGTGCCAGCAGCGCCCGGGACAGCGGCTTCTACGAGCAGTACTTC. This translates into CASSARDSGFYEQYF.

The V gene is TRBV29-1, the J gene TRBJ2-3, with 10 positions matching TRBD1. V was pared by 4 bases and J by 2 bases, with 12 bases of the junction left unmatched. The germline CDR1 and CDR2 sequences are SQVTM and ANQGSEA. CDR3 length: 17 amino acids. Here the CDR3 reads CSVVILRDRGPTDTQYF. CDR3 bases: TGCAGCGTTGTAATTCTCCGGGACAGGGGACCCACAGATACGCAGTATTTT.

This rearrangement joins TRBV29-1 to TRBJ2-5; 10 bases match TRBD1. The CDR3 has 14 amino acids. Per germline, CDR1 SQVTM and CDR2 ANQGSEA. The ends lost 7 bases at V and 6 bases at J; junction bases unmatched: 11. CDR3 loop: CSARTGQGLQTQYF. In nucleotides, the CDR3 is TGCAGCGCCCGGACGGGACAGGGGTTGCAGACCCAGTACTTC.

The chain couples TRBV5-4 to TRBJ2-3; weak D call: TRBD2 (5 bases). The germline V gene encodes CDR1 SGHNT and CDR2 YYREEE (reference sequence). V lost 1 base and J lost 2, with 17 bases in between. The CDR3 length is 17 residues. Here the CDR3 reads CASSLNRGARFTDTQYF. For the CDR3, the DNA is TGTGCCAGCAGCTTGAATCGGGGAGCCAGGTTCACAGATACGCAGTATTTT.

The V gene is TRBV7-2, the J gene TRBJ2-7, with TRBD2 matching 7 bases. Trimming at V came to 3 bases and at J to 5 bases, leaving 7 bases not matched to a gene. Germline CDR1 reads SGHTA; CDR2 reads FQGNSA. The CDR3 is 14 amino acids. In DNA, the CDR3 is TGTGCCAGCAGCTTTTTAGCGGGCCAGGACGAGCAGTACTTC. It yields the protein CASSFLAGQDEQYF.

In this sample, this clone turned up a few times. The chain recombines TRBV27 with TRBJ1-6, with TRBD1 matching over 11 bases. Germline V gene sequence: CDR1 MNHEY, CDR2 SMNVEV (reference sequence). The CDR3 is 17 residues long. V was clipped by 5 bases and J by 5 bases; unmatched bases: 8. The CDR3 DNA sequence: TGTGCCAGCAGTGGACAGGGGGCGTACTATGATAATTCACCCCTCCACTTT. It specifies CASSGQGAYYDNSPLHF.

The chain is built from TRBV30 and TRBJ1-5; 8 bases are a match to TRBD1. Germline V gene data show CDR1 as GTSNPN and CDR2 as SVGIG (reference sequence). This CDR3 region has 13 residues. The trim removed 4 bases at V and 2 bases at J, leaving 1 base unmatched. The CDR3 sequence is CAWKDRGNQPQHF. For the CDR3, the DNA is TGTGCCTGGAAGGACAGGGGCAATCAGCCCCAGCATTTT.

The chain's CDR3 is CASTPDRAGTDTQYF. The CDR3 bases are TGTGCCAGCACTCCGGACAGGGCAGGGACAGATACGCAGTATTTT. The genes are TRBV7-2 and TRBJ2-3, with 8 bases fitting TRBD1. Germline CDR1 SGHTA, CDR2 FQGNSA. The CDR3 length is 15 residues. V shed 7 bases and J 3 bases; nucleotides not matched to a gene: 9. Variable domain in full (rest from reference TRBV7-2 and TRBJ2-3): GAGVSQSPSNKVTEKGKDVELRCDPISGHTALYWYRQSLGQGLEFLIYFQGNSAPDKSGLPSDRFSAERTGGSVSTLTIQRTQQEDSAVYLCASTPDRAGTDTQYFGPGTRLTVL.

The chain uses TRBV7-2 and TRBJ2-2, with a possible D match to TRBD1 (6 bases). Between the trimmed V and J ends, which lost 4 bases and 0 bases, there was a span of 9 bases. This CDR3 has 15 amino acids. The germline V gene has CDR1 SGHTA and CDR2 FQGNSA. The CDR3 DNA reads TGTGCCAGCAGCTCCCAGGGGACGAACACCGGGGAGCTGTTTTTT. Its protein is CASSSQGTNTGELFF.

CDR3 DNA sequence: TGTGCCAGCAGCCCCGGACTAGCGGGAGCTGGAGATACGCAGTATTTT. Translated, it gives CASSPGLAGAGDTQYF. This sequence joins TRBV5-4 and TRBJ2-3; 13 bases are a match to TRBD2. The V segment lost 4 bases and the J segment 5 bases; nucleotides outside the gene matches: 7. This CDR3 is built from 16 residues. The germline V gene has CDR1 SGHNT and CDR2 YYREEE (reference sequence).

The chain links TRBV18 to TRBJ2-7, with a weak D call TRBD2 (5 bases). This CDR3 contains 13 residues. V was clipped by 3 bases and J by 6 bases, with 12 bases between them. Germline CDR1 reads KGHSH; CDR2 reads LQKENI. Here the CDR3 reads CASSPEGNGEQYF. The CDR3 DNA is TGTGCCAGCTCACCCGAGGGAAACGGCGAGCAGTACTTC.